This T cell receptor beta chain derives from a study of identifying expanded T cells in peripheral blood. This clone was recorded once. Its antigen is still unknown. Other DNA sequences in this sample translate to the same CDR3. Clones were read by immunoSEQ multiplex PCR, and TCRdb kept only the in-frame ones, dropping some. This table holds 100,000 to 150,000 clones, 75% to 90% found once. Study-level results: Differentially abundant clones: about 1.3 between replicates, about 16 at two to three weeks, 19 to 20 at four. Variance in clone template counts between approximately two-week samples significantly increased with total template count across all healthy donors.

The CDR3 sequence is 15 residues long. Losses at the gene ends were 5 bases for V and 4 bases for J; bases not matched to a gene: 2. The germline V gene has CDR1 SGHVS and CDR2 FQNEAQ. No infections or other immune events were documented during collection. The sequence derives from a person aged 18 to 75 in good health. Sequencing used blood. The chain is built from TRBV7-8 and TRBJ2-1; 13 bases match TRBD2. Here the CDR3 DNA reads TGTGCCAGCAGCCCGGGACTAGCGGGATACAATGAGCAGTTCTTC. Translating gives CASSPGLAGYNEQFF.